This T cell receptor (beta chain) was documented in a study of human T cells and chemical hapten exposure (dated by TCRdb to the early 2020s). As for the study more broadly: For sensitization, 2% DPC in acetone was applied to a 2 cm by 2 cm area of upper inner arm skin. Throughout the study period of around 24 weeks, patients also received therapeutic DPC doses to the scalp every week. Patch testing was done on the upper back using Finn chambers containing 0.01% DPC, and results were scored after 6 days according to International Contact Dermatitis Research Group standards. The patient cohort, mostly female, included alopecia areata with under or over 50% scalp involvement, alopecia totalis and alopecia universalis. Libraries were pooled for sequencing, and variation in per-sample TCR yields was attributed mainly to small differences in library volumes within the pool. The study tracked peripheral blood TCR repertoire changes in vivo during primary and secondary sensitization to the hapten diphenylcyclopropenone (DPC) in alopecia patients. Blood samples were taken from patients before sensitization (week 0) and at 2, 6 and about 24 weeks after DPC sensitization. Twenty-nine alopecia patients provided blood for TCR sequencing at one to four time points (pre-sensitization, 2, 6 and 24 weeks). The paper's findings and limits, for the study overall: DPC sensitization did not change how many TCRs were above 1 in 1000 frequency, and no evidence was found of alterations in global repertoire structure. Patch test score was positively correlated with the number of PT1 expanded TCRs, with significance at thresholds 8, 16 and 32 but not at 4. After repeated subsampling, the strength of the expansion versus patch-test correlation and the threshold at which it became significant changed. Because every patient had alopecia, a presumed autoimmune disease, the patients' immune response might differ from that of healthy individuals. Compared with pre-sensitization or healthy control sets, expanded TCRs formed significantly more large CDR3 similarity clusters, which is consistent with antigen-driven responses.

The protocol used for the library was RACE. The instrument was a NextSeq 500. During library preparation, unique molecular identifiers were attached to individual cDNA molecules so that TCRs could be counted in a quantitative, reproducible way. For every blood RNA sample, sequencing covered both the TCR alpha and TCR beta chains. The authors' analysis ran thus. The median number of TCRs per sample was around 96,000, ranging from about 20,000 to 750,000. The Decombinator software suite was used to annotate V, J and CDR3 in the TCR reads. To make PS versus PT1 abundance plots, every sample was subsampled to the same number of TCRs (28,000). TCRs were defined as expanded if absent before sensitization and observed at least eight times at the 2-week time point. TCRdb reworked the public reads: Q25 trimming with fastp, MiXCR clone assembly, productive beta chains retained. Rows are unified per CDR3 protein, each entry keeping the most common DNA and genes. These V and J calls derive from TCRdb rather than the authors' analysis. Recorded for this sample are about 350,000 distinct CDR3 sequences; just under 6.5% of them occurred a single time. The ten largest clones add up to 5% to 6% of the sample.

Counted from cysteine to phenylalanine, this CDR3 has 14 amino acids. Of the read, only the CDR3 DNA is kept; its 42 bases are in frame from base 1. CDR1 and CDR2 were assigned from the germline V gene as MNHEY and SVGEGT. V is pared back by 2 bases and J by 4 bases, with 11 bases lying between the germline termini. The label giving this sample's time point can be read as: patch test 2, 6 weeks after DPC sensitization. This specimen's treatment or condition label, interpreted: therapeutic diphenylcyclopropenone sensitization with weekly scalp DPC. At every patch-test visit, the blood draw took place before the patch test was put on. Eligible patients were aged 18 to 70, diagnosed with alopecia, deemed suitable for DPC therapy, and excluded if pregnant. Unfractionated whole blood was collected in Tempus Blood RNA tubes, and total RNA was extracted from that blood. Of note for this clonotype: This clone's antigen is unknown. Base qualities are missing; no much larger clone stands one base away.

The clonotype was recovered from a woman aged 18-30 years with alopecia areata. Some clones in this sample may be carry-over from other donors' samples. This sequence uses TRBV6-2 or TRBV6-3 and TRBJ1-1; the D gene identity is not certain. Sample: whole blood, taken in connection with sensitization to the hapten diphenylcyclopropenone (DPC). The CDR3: CASSYDRSTTEAFF. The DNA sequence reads TGTGCCAGCAGTTACGATCGCAGCACCACTGAAGCTTTCTTT.